Listed below are T cell receptor beta chains from one sample, sequenced in a study of Graves' ophthalmopathy and Graves' hyperthyroidism. TCRdb independently ran MiXCR on the multiplex PCR reads; one entry per CDR3 protein. The sample includes around 50,000 distinct CDR3 sequences, around half of them seen just once. The sample consisted of peripheral blood. Receptor source: an adult man with Graves' ophthalmopathy. Each CDR3 is given with its conserved first and last residue. Each record gives: clone size, J gene, V gene, D gene, CDR3 DNA, CDR3 protein. D genes are given only for firm matches. Size is stated for part of the rows, as once, few or many counts, or as a class when the clone is expanded.

clone size: medium-sized; J gene: TRBJ2-1; V gene: TRBV2; D gene: TRBD1; CDR3 DNA: TGTGCCAGCAGTTGGACAGGGTCAAATGAGCAGTTCTTC; CDR3 protein: CASSWTGSNEQFF
clone size: -; J gene: TRBJ2-2; V gene: TRBV12-3/TRBV12-4; D gene: -; CDR3 DNA: TGTGCCAGCAGCCCCACAAGGGAGCTGTTTTTC; CDR3 protein: CASSPTRELFF
clone size: many; J gene: TRBJ1-1; V gene: TRBV2; D gene: TRBD1; CDR3 DNA: TGTGCCAGCTCAAGACCGAGACAGGGAGGGGCCCAAGGGACTGAAGCTTTCTTT; CDR3 protein: CASSRPRQGGAQGTEAFF
clone size: -; J gene: TRBJ2-1; V gene: TRBV5-1; D gene: -; CDR3 DNA: TGTGCCAGCAGCCGGTCGGTCGGGAGAGAAGAGCAGTTCTTC; CDR3 protein: CASSRSVGREEQFF
clone size: -; J gene: TRBJ1-6; V gene: TRBV5-6; D gene: -; CDR3 DNA: TGTGCCAGCAGCTTGGCAGGTCAGGGTGTATCACCCCTCCACTTT; CDR3 protein: CASSLAGQGVSPLHF
clone size: many; J gene: TRBJ2-3; V gene: TRBV11-2; D gene: TRBD2; CDR3 DNA: TGTGCCAGCAGCCCGTCTGCACTAGCGGGAACAGATACGCAGTATTTT; CDR3 protein: CASSPSALAGTDTQYF
clone size: many; J gene: TRBJ2-3; V gene: TRBV7-3; D gene: -; CDR3 DNA: TGTGCCAGCAGCGACGGACTTAAAGGGGTCACAGATACGCAGTATTTT; CDR3 protein: CASSDGLKGVTDTQYF
clone size: many; J gene: TRBJ1-2; V gene: TRBV5-5; D gene: -; CDR3 DNA: TGTGCCAGCAGCTCCTCCGGGACGGACTATGGCTACACCTTC; CDR3 protein: CASSSSGTDYGYTF
clone size: many; J gene: TRBJ1-5; V gene: TRBV20-1; D gene: TRBD1; CDR3 DNA: TGCAGTGCAGAGACGGTCGGGACAGGGAATCAGCCCCAGCATTTT; CDR3 protein: CSAETVGTGNQPQHF
clone size: -; J gene: TRBJ2-6; V gene: TRBV7-2; D gene: TRBD2; CDR3 DNA: TGTGCCAGCAGCACACCTAGCGGGGGACTGTCTGGGGCCAACGTCCTGACTTTC; CDR3 protein: CASSTPSGGLSGANVLTF
clone size: many; J gene: TRBJ1-5; V gene: TRBV6-5; D gene: -; CDR3 DNA: TGTGCCAGCAGTTCAACGTGGGGTGATCAGCCCCAGCATTTT; CDR3 protein: CASSSTWGDQPQHF
clone size: once; J gene: TRBJ1-5; V gene: TRBV28; D gene: TRBD1; CDR3 DNA: TGTGCCAGCAGGGGGGGACAGGGGCGGGGACAGCCCCAGCATTTT; CDR3 protein: CASRGGQGRGQPQHF
clone size: many; J gene: TRBJ2-3; V gene: TRBV6-1; D gene: TRBD2; CDR3 DNA: TGTGCCAGCAGTGTAGCGGGGAGGGATACGCAGTATTTT; CDR3 protein: CASSVAGRDTQYF
clone size: many; J gene: TRBJ2-5; V gene: TRBV11-2; D gene: -; CDR3 DNA: TGTGCCAGCAGCTTAATGCGGAGAGAGACCCAGTACTTC; CDR3 protein: CASSLMRRETQYF
clone size: -; J gene: TRBJ1-5; V gene: TRBV20-1; D gene: TRBD1; CDR3 DNA: TGCAGTGCAGAGACAGTCAGGACAGGGAATCAGCCCCAGCATTTT; CDR3 protein: CSAETVRTGNQPQHF
clone size: -; J gene: TRBJ2-7; V gene: TRBV9; D gene: TRBD2; CDR3 DNA: TGTGCCAGCAGTTTAGAAAATAGGACTAGCGGGAGAAGCCATTACCTACGAAGCCCCTACGAGCAGTACTTC; CDR3 protein: CASSLENRTSGRSHYLRSPYEQYF
clone size: medium-sized; J gene: TRBJ1-2; V gene: TRBV10-2; D gene: -; CDR3 DNA: TGCGCCAGCAGTGAGTCGATGTGGGGCGAGACCTTC; CDR3 protein: CASSESMWGETF